The clone carrying this T cell receptor (beta chain) was seen many times. These data originate in a study of identical twins. TCRdb itself ran the 5' RACE reads through MiXCR, one entry per CDR3 protein. The table has 700,000 or so distinct CDR3 sequences, roughly 8% seen once. The CDR3 is 15 amino acids. Germline values: CDR1 SGHTA, CDR2 FQGNSA. J was trimmed by 4 bases and V by 5 bases; bases with no gene match: 7. The sample was also reused in another study, on yellow fever vaccine responses in identical twins.

The rearrangement joins TRBV7-2 to TRBJ2-5, with TRBD2 identical over 10 bases. Sequenced: PBMCs. The clonotype originates from a young woman in good health. The CDR3 spells CASSRGLADRETQYF. The CDR3 DNA reads TGTGCCAGCAGCAGAGGACTAGCGGACAGAGAGACCCAGTACTTC.